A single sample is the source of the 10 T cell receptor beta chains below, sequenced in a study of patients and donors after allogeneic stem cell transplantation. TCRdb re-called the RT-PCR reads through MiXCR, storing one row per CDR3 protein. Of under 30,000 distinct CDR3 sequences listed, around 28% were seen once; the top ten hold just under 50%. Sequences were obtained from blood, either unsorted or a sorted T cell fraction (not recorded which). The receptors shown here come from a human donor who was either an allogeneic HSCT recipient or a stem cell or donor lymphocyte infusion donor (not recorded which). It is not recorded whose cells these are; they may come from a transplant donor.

The CDR3 here is CASSRGFTDTQYF. In nucleotides, the CDR3 is TGTGCCAGCAGTCGGGGGTTCACAGATACGCAGTATTTT. The chain carries TRBV12-3 or TRBV12-4 and TRBJ2-3; D perhaps matches TRBD2 (6 bases). The CDR3 is 13 amino acids. Trimming pared 5 bases from V and 2 bases from J, leaving 8 bases between.

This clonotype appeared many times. CDR3 coding DNA: TGTGCCAGCAGCCACTGGCGGGACAGGGGGCACAATGAGCAGTTCTTC. This translates into CASSHWRDRGHNEQFF. V is TRBV12-3 or TRBV12-4 and J is TRBJ2-1, with 12 bases that match TRBD1. This CDR3 has 16 residues. After removal of 6 bases from V and 5 bases from J, the junction contained 8 bases not matched to a gene.

The CDR3 here is CASREGVTEAFF. DNA of the CDR3: TGTGCCAGCAGAGAGGGCGTCACTGAAGCTTTCTTT. The chain combines TRBV6-5 with TRBJ1-1; D not certain. CDR1 and CDR2 from the germline V gene are MNHEY and SVGAGI. The CDR3 sequence is 12 residues long. V was pared by 6 bases and J by 4 bases, with 9 bases between.

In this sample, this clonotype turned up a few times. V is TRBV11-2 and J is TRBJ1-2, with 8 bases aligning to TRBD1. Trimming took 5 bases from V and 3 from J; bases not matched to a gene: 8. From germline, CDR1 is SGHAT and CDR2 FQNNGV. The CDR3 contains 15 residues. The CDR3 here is CASSTRQGFYYGYTF. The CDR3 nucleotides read TGTGCCAGCAGCACTCGACAGGGGTTTTACTATGGCTACACCTTC.

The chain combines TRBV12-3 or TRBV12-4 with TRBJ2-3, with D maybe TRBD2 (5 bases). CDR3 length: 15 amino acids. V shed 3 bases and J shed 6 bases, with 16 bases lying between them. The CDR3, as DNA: TGTGCCAGCAGTTTCCTAGCCGGCGGAAGGGATACGCAGTATTTT. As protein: CASSFLAGGRDTQYF.

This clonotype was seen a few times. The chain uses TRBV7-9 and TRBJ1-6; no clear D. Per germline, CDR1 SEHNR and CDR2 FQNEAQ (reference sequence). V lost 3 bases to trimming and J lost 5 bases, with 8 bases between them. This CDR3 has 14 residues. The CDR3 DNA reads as TGTGCCAGCAGCTTCTTCGGCGATAATTCACCCCTCCACTTT. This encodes CASSFFGDNSPLHF.

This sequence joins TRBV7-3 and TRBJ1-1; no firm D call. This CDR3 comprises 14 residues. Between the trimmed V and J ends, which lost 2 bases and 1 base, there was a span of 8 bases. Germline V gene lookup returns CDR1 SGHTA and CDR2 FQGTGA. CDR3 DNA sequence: TGTGCCAGCAGCTTAGAGGACCAGAACACTGAAGCTTTCTTT. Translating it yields CASSLEDQNTEAFF.

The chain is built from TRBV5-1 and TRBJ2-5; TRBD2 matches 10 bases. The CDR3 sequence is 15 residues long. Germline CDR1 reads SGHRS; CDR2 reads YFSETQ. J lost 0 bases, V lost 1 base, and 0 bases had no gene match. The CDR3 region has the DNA TGCGCCAGCAGCTTGCTAGCGGGGGACCAAGAGACCCAGTACTTC. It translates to CASSLLAGDQETQYF.

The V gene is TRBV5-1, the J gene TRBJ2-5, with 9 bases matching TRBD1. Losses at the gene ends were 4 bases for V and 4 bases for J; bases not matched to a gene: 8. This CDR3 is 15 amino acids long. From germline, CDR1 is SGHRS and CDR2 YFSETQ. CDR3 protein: CASSPFDRGGETQYF. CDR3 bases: TGCGCCAGCAGCCCTTTCGACAGGGGGGGAGAGACCCAGTACTTC.

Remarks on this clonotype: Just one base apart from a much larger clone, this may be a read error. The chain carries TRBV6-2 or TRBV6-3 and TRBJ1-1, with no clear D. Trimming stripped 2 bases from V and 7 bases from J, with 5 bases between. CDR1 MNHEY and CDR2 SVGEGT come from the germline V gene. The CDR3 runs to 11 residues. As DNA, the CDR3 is TGTGCCAGCAGTTACGAGGGTGAAGCTTTCTTT. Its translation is CASSYEGEAFF.